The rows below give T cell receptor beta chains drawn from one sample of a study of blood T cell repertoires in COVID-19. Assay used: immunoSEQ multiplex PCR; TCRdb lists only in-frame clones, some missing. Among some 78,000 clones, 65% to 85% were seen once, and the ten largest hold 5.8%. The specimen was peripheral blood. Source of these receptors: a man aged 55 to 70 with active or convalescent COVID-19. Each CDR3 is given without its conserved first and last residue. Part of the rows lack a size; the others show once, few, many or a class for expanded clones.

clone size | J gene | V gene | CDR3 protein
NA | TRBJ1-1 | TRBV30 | AWSTQGTEAF
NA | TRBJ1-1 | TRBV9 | ASSVGVGGFTEAF
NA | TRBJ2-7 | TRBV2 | ASSDIPRDRGPARRSSYEQY
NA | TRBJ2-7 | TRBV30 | AWSVIGTYEQY
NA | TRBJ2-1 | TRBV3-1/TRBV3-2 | ASSQTSGVRHNEQF
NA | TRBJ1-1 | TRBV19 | ASSGQGMNTEAF
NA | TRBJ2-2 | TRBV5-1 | ASSSGQGAFGELF
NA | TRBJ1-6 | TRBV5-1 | ASSQSTTGSDSPLH
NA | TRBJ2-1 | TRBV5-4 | ASSLGPGQGGNEQF
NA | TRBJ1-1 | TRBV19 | ASRQELRDTEAF
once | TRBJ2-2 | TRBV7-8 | ASSLVRDRGRIGELF
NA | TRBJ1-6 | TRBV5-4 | ASSPTDYNSPLH
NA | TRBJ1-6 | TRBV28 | ASSSRGSYNSPLH
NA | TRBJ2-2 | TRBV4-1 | ASSQGQGAGELF
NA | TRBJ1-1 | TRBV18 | ASSQEQGKNTEAF